Presented here are 14 T cell receptor beta chains from one specimen sequenced in a study of T cell clonality in common variable immunodeficiency (dated by TCRdb to 2015 to 2017). The library was produced with the immunoSEQ multiplex PCR assay. TCRdb took over this immuneACCESS table, retaining in-frame rearrangements with V and J assigned. Such tables are incomplete; in checked studies, under half of the missing clones stem from an unresolved V gene, and the remainder is unexplained. Here the sample lists approximately 44,000 clones, none seen once only. The ten largest clonotypes hold roughly 10% of the sample. The sample was peripheral blood mononuclear cells. Source of these receptors: a person between 18 and 69 years old in good health.

This clone has a count of ten or more. The read gets to within 3 residues of the CDR3 end, and the germline J gene fills in the rest. The chain is built from TRBV7-9 and TRBJ1-2; TRBD1 aligns across 7 bases. Germline V gives CDR1 SEHNR, CDR2 FQNEAQ (reference sequence). The CDR3 has 12 amino acids. CDR3 residues: CASSFTGDGYTF. The CDR3 DNA, read in part, is TGTGCCAGCAGCTTCACAGGGGACGGC. The entire variable domain, with the rest obtained from reference TRBV7-9 and TRBJ1-2, is as follows: DTGVSQNPRHKITKRGQNVTFRCDPISEHNRLYWYRQTLGQGPEFLTYFQNEAQLEKSRLLSDRFSAERPKGSFSTLEIQRTEQGDSAMYLCASSFTGDGYTFGSGTRLTVV.

This clone was detected ten times or more. At one boundary the junction diverges from the germline segment, which might be a read error. Read coverage stops 3 residues before the CDR3 terminus; the germline J gene supplies the remainder. This chain uses TRBV5-4 with TRBJ2-5; D might be TRBD2 (6 bases). CDR1 SGHNT and CDR2 YYREEE come from the germline V gene (reference sequence). The CDR3 length is 14 residues. The sequenced CDR3 bases are TGTGCCGGCAGCTTCAGGGACTTTCAAGAGACC. Amino acid sequence: CAGSFRDFQET. The entire CDR3 is CAGSFRDFQETQYF.

In its sample, this clone was seen many times. The sequence runs out 3 residues before the end of the CDR3; the remainder is reconstructed from the germline J gene. The genes are TRBV19 and TRBJ2-2; 9 bases are a match to TRBD1. The ends lost 5 bases at V and 4 bases at J; junction bases unmatched: 11. The germline V gene encodes CDR1 LNHDA and CDR2 SQIVND (reference sequence). The CDR3 sequence is 17 residues long. This CDR3 reads CASSRWRDRDSTGELFF. Partial CDR3 DNA: TGTGCCAGTAGTCGGTGGAGGGACAGGGATAGCACCGGGGAG.

This clone was recorded at least ten times. The CDR3 DNA, read in part, is TGCGCCAGCAGCTTCGACGGGGACTATGGC. It translates to CASSFDGDYG. The complete CDR3 sequence is CASSFDGDYGYTF. The V call is TRBV5-1, the J call TRBJ1-2; D unresolved. The read stops 3 residues short of the end of the CDR3; the missing end is completed from the germline J gene. CDR1 and CDR2 (germline): SGHRS, YFSETQ. V was cut by 2 bases and J by 3 bases, with 8 bases left in between. The CDR3 is 13 amino acids.

In this sample, this clone turned up many times. Read data end 3 residues before the CDR3 end; the end is taken from the germline J gene. The rearrangement joins TRBV10-3 to TRBJ1-1, with D tentatively TRBD1 (6 bases). CDR3 size: 15 residues. The V end was cut by 2 bases, the J end by 1 base, with 11 bases between. Germline-derived CDR1 and CDR2 are ENHRY and SYGVKD. CDR3 sequence reads: CAISESDRPNTEAFF. The covered CDR3 bases are TGTGCCATCAGTGAGAGTGACAGGCCGAACACTGAA.

The table lists this clone with many counts. The CDR3 goes on 3 residues after the read ends, and that part is filled in from the germline J gene. The chain carries TRBV6-2 or TRBV6-3 and TRBJ2-1; D is possibly TRBD2 (5 bases). This CDR3 is built from 16 residues. CDR1 is MNHEY, CDR2 SVGEGT, per germline. V lost 0 bases to trimming and J lost 2 bases, with 11 bases between them. CDR3 bases read: TGTGCCAGCAGTTACTCCGGGCTAGCAGCCTACAATGAG. Translation gives CASSYSGLAAYNE. In full, the CDR3 is CASSYSGLAAYNEQFF.

This clone was counted at least ten times. The read comes to an end 3 residues before the CDR3 does, leaving the germline J gene to fill in the end. V gene TRBV5-1 combines with J gene TRBJ1-6; D is possibly TRBD1 (5 bases). The CDR3 loop spans 16 amino acids. V was shortened by 5 bases and J by 0 bases, with 12 bases between the two germline ends. Per the germline V gene, CDR1 is SGHRS and CDR2 is YFSETQ. The CDR3: CASSSQAVSYNSPLHF. The CDR3 DNA, read in part, is TGCGCCAGCAGTTCACAGGCAGTCTCCTATAATTCACCC.

In its sample, this clone was seen many times. The CDR3 goes on 3 residues after the read ends, and that part is filled in from the germline J gene. The genes are TRBV7-3 and TRBJ1-6, with 10 bases lining up with TRBD1. The CDR3 loop spans 17 amino acids. The V gene end was trimmed by 1 base and the J gene end by 6 bases; junction bases not matched to a gene: 6. Germline V gene data show CDR1 as SGHTA and CDR2 as FQGTGA. Partial CDR3 DNA: TGTGCCAGCAGCTTAATAAAGTGGGACAGGGGTAATTCACCC. Translated: CASSLIKWDRGNSP. The CDR3 as a whole reads CASSLIKWDRGNSPLHF.

Only a few counts were recorded for this clone. The read stops 3 residues short of the end of the CDR3; the missing end is completed from the germline J gene. The chain is built from TRBV19 and TRBJ1-2; TRBD1 agrees at 7 bases. V trimming: 3 bases; J trimming: 5 bases; junction bases outside the gene matches: 6. The CDR3 has 14 residues. CDR1 and CDR2 from the germline V gene are LNHDA and SQIVND (reference sequence). The CDR3 region is CASSMLVRGYGYTF. The sequenced CDR3 bases are TGTGCCAGTAGTATGTTGGTCAGGGGGTATGGC. Looking up the rest from reference TRBV19 and TRBJ1-2 gives the full variable domain: DGGITQSPKYLFRKEGQNVTLSCEQNLNHDAMYWYRQDPGQGLRLIYYSQIVNDFQKGDIAEGYSVSREKKESFPLTVTSAQKNPTAFYLCASSMLVRGYGYTFGSGTRLTVV.

This clone is medium-sized (0.01 to 0.1%) by share. The read stops 3 residues short of the end of the CDR3; the missing end is completed from the germline J gene. The chain couples TRBV20-1 to TRBJ1-1; a weak D match, TRBD1 (5 bases). This CDR3 contains 14 residues. Germline values: CDR1 DFQATT, CDR2 SNEGSKA (reference sequence). CDR3 DNA (partial): TGCAGTGCTAGGGACATCGGACGGATCCTAGAA. Its protein product is CSARDIGRILE. The CDR3, in full, reads CSARDIGRILEAFF.

This clone was seen repeatedly, ten times or more. The read is 3 residues too short to cover the CDR3 end, so that end is filled in from the germline J gene. V is TRBV5-1 and J is TRBJ1-4; no definite D call. The CDR3 runs to 16 residues. Germline loops: CDR1 SGHRS, CDR2 YFSETQ. The V and J ends lost 0 bases and 6 bases respectively, with 15 bases between them. Here the CDR3 reads CASSLAINTGDEKLFF. CDR3 bases read: TGCGCCAGCAGCTTGGCCATCAATACCGGTGATGAAAAA. The complete variable domain, with remaining parts taken from reference TRBV5-1 and TRBJ1-4, reads KAGVTQTPRYLIKTRGQQVTLSCSPISGHRSVSWYQQTPGQGLQFLFEYFSETQRNKGNFPGRFSGRQFSNSRSEMNVSTLELGDSALYLCASSLAINTGDEKLFFGSGTQLSVL.

This clone was detected many times. Sequencing ends 3 residues short of the CDR3 end; the germline J gene provides the rest. V usage is TRBV5-6 and J usage is TRBJ2-3, with D uncertain. Trimming took 5 bases from V and 0 from J, leaving 7 bases between them. This CDR3 contains 13 residues. From germline, CDR1 is SGHDT and CDR2 YYEEEE. The DNA read from the CDR3 is TGTGCCAGCAGACAAGGGAGCACAGATACG. This sequence encodes CASRQGSTDT. The CDR3 reads in full as CASRQGSTDTQYF.

This clone was found many times. The read ends 3 residues before the CDR3 terminus; that terminus is restored from the germline J gene. The chain couples TRBV2 to TRBJ1-2; D might be TRBD1 (6 bases). V shed 6 bases and J shed 7 bases, with 21 bases lying between them. Germline assignment: CDR1 SNHLY and CDR2 FYNNEI. The CDR3 contains 15 residues. The sequenced part of the CDR3 DNA is TGTGCCAGCAGGGGACTACAGGGAAGGGGTGCTGGC. It specifies CASRGLQGRGAG. The entire CDR3 reads CASRGLQGRGAGYTF.

Comment on this clone: The read finishes 3 residues shy of the CDR3 end, and the germline J gene is used to complete it. The rearrangement uses TRBV25-1 and TRBJ2-3; D is undetermined. Germline-derived CDR1 and CDR2 are MGHDK and SYGVNS. The CDR3 totals 15 residues. The V and J ends lost 3 bases and 0 bases respectively, with 10 bases between them. Partial CDR3 DNA: TGTGCCAGCAGTGAGGCGGCTCTGAGCACAGATACG. Protein sequence: CASSEAALSTDT. From start to end, the CDR3 is CASSEAALSTDTQYF.